This record covers a single TCR beta chain. This clone was seen more than once but under ten times. Base qualities are not at hand, and no much larger clone is one base apart. Because TCR-alpha and TCR-beta chains were sequenced unpaired, no information on chain pairing was available. The immunoSEQ multiplex PCR assay was used to generate TCR libraries, with TCR-beta and/or TCR-alpha/delta assays applied to each sample. The amplified TCR libraries were sequenced on the Illumina high-throughput platform. On the study's bioinformatics: Clustering and dimensionality reduction relied on pairwise TCRdist distances among GMM-specific receptors from T cells that were either sorted ex vivo or expanded in vitro. Sequence motifs defined by gene usage and CDR3 content were checked for enrichment by comparing tetramer-positive and tetramer-negative populations. Drawn from immuneACCESS, this table holds only the in-frame rearrangements with V and J called that TCRdb kept. Clones are partly lost; checked studies trace under half to an unresolved V gene and leave the rest unexplained. V and J calls and clone size are those listed in that table; D and trimming were worked out from the DNA. Across this sample there are around 60,000 clones, with roughly 79% seen only once. Together, the top ten hold about 13% of the sample.

CDR1 and CDR2 (LGHNA, YNFKEQ) derive from the germline V gene. There are 14 amino acids in the CDR3, from cysteine to phenylalanine inclusive. Just the 42-base CDR3 DNA is kept, in frame starting at base 1. Relative to germline, V is 0 bases shorter and J is 10 bases shorter, with 15 bases between their ends. This entry comes from a study of T cells in tuberculosis (dated by TCRdb to the late 2010s). Broadly, across the study: In the study, CD1B tetramers and high-throughput TCR immunosequencing were combined to characterize T cells specific for the mycobacterial lipid antigen glucose monomycolate (GMM).

PBMC were thawed, rested overnight, stained with GMM-loaded CD1B tetramer, a Live/Dead dye and anti-CD3, and then sorted on a FACS Aria II. CD1B tetramers were loaded with C32 glucose monomycolate purified from Rhodococcus equi. Before cryopreservation, the PBMC used for tetramer sorting had been depleted of CD14-expressing monocytes for a separate study. From each donor, about 100,000 tetramer-negative cells were sorted and analyzed together with the tetramer-positive cells. Antigen-specific T cells were sorted from several healthy South African adults using GMM-loaded CD1B tetramers. Results the study describes overall, beyond this receptor: T cells binding the CD1B-GMM tetramer with low affinity may have been missed by the stringent sort gate.

The chain is assembled from TRBV4-2 and TRBJ1-1; TRBD1 could be the D gene, as 6 bases match. The source of this sequence is an adult woman with latent tuberculosis. Sequenced: CD1b-GMM tetramer-negative cells sorted from PBMCs. In the paper's terms, the cell subset or site label means: T cells not binding CD1B-GMM tetramer, sorted from same donor. The CDR3: CASSQDREGVRAFF. The DNA reads TGTGCCAGCAGCCAAGATCGGGAGGGGGTAAGAGCTTTCTTT.